A single sample gave rise to the 3 T cell receptor beta chains below, sequenced in a study of cytomegalovirus exposure and HLA in healthy donors. The PCR was carried out with 60 Vbeta primers and 13 Jbeta primers. The table came from immunoSEQ multiplex PCR; TCRdb's copy has only in-frame clones and leaves some out. The data contain over 100,000 clones, about 76% of them singletons. The specimen was PBMCs. Receptors were obtained from a man aged 25 to 40 in good health and CMV-seropositive.

The chain joins TRBV28 to TRBJ2-7; tentatively, D is TRBD1 (6 bases). Germline V gene lookup returns CDR1 MDHEN and CDR2 SYDVKM. With 9 bases removed from V and 3 bases from J, the gap between germline ends came to 12 bases. The CDR3 extends over 12 amino acids. CDR3 loop: CASWTEDYEQYF. The CDR3 DNA follows: TGTGCCAGTTGGACAGAGGACTACGAGCAGTACTTC.

The V call is TRBV9, the J call TRBJ2-7; 12 bases line up with TRBD2. Germline values: CDR1 SGDLS, CDR2 YYNGEE. This CDR3 spans 14 amino acids. V lost 3 bases and J lost 5; bases outside the gene matches: 3. Written as DNA, the CDR3 is TGTGCCAGCAGCGCTAGCGGGGGGGCCCACGAGCAGTACTTC. Translation: CASSASGGAHEQYF.

The J gene is TRBJ1-4, the V gene TRBV18; no clear D. V lost 5 bases, J lost 0 bases, and 4 bases lay in between. Per germline, CDR1 KGHSH and CDR2 LQKENI. The CDR3 spans 13 residues. CDR3 protein: CASSGTTNEKLFF. The DNA for the CDR3 is TGTGCCAGCTCAGGCACAACTAATGAAAAACTGTTTTTT.